This T cell receptor beta chain was observed in a study of cytomegalovirus exposure and HLA in healthy donors listed by TCRdb under 2017. At the level of the whole study: An earlier analysis of roughly 570 of the donors reported over 250 Gb of sequence data and 100 million to 120 million unique TCR beta sequences obtained from some 170 million T cells. Donor age, sex, ethnicity and CMV serostatus were compiled alongside the repertoire data. Rather than drawing on any new phenotypic data, the later analysis identified candidate immune exposures from TCR beta sequences and the way those sequences occurred across donors. A later genetic analysis took genome-wide SNP genotypes for about three fifths of the 666 donors and used that subset as a discovery cohort. Both class I and class II loci were covered by HLA typing, at four-digit resolution. The study combined high-throughput TCR immunosequencing, statistical association of individual TCRs with disease status, and machine learning to predict cytomegalovirus infection status. Typing coverage differed by locus: A, B, C, DRB1 and DQB1 were typed in about 629-630 donors, DQA1 in 500 to 550, DPA1 in around 580, and DPB1 in about 450. A later analysis re-examined previously published TCR beta repertoires from about 670 donors and added high-resolution HLA genotyping to investigate patterns of TCR occurrence. A few DR-DQ haplotypes were handled as single units for association and clustering because linkage in the cohort was strong. Among around 400 genotyped donors of the cohort, an average of around 250,000 unique TCR beta nucleotide sequences was sequenced per donor, of which roughly 17% were non-productive. In an earlier analysis of several hundred of the donors, high-throughput TCR beta sequencing was used to judge whether each TCR beta V gene segment behaved as functional or pseudogenic. Every discovery cohort repertoire had been produced on one sequencing platform. Of the roughly 410 genotyped donors, more than 75% were placed in the genetic ancestry cluster associated with self-reported Caucasian donors. The aim of the study was to test whether cataloging public T cell receptors could identify signatures of past pathogen exposure. Approximately 330 gigabases of sequencing data and roughly 80 million unique TCR sequences made up an early release that covered 500 to 650 HLA-typed donors. Besides the first cohort of 666 subjects, a separate validation cohort made up of 90 to 150 different subjects was used. The study used immunosequencing to profile the T cell repertoires of several hundred subjects and linked those repertoires to cytomegalovirus serostatus.

Concerning this clone itself: Its antigen remains undetermined. No base-level quality is on record; no much larger clone is a single base apart.

The cohort comprised fewer than 750 healthy bone marrow donors. All cohort members were sampled while nominally healthy, although unrecorded immune exposures were likely present. The donor tested CMV seronegative, placing the donor among the approximately 400 seronegative members of the cohort. A peripheral blood sample was provided by each donor, and peripheral blood mononuclear cells were used for TCR beta sequencing. The Qiagen DNeasy Blood Extraction Kit was used to extract genomic DNA from the blood cell samples. The paper's findings and limits, for the study overall: In a later analysis, more than 15,000 TCR beta sequences were associated with specific HLA alleles at a false discovery rate of 0.05. Assigning TCR associations to individual alleles was difficult when HLA alleles, especially DR and DQ, strongly co-occurred. A later analysis found that TCR association rates varied across HLA loci, with DRB1 alleles showing the most associated TCRs and HLA-C alleles the fewest. Several of the top co-occurrence clusters appeared to be linked to parvovirus B19, influenza, CMV and Epstein-Barr virus, according to a later analysis. V-gene and J-gene trimming of TCR beta chains was associated with a missense DCLRE1C variant in a later genetic analysis, and the association was replicated in an independent cohort. A later genetic analysis reported fewer N-insertions in productive TCRs among donors in an Asian-associated ancestry cluster than the roughly 700-donor mean. The earlier analysis of about 600 of the donors excluded roughly 16 rarely observed V segments, including chromosome 9 orphons, because counts were too low. For the cohort, immune exposure information was limited to CMV serostatus. A further reported finding was that TCR beta sequences accurately predicted the HLA-A and HLA-B alleles for most subjects in the first cohort. Presence/absence analyses assumed roughly uniform sequencing depth across donors, an assumption that may not hold. In a later analysis, HLA-associated TCR beta chains were found to be more clonally expanded and to have lower generation probabilities than equally common non-associated chains. The classifier was reported to diagnose cytomegalovirus status with high specificity and sensitivity in both the original cohort and the validation cohort. Linkage disequilibrium might explain the correlated functional status among segregating V segments, but an unknown experimental factor could not be ruled out. In an earlier analysis of some 550 of the donors, most TCR beta V segments were observed in productive rearrangements about 90% or about 30% of the time, broadly matching IMGT annotations. Three of the identified cytomegalovirus-associated TCR beta chains were confirmed in vitro to be specific for cytomegalovirus antigens. Some IMGT-functional V segments, including TRBV6-2 and TRBV6-3, could not be told apart with the 87-base-pair reads, so those segments were excluded. The study listed 150 to 200 TCR beta chains as associated with cytomegalovirus. Because HLA typing was unavailable for some donors at each locus, only the typed subset was used in association tests. According to a later analysis, most CMV-associated TCR beta chains appeared to be HLA-restricted, and the HLA associations seemed to be driven largely by CMV exposure. Most TCR sequences were seen in very few donors, while some public TCRs were found in many individuals. Only TCR beta chains were sequenced in this cohort, and the absence of alpha or paired-chain data limited detectable features. The authors suggested that the approach could potentially be extended to other disease states and immunological phenotypes. The sequencing pipeline was judged likely to have produced a cluster of highly shared sequence variants as a technical artifact.

Library creation used the immunoSEQ multiplex PCR assay. For the multiplex PCR, a mixture combining 60 forward primers for TCR Vbeta segments and 13 reverse primers for TCR Jbeta segments was used. The CDR3 region of rearranged TCR beta genes was amplified from genomic DNA with a multiplex PCR assay. The amplified TCR beta libraries were sequenced on the Illumina HiSeq System as 87-base-pair reads. Per the authors' processing: A later analysis counted around 72 million unique TCR beta chains across the 500 to 850 repertoires, and 10 million to 12 million of these chains were shared by at least two donors. Raw reads were error-corrected and collapsed into unique sequences by a nearest-neighbor algorithm in which closely related sequences were merged to remove PCR and sequencing errors. CDR3 sequences were aligned to IMGT reference sequences to assign V, D and J gene segments. Each retained sequence needed at least a six-nucleotide match to both a V gene segment and a J gene segment. A rearrangement counted as productive if the CDR3 had no stop codons and remained in frame with V and J, and every other rearrangement counted as non-productive. CDR3 was defined according to IMGT convention as the region running from the second conserved V-encoded cysteine to the conserved J-encoded phenylalanine. Sequences without an unambiguous match to a single V gene segment were excluded from the earlier analysis of a few hundred of the donors. An earlier analysis of a few hundred of the donors called V segments functional above 56.7% productive rearrangements and segregating when the between-donor standard deviation exceeded 5%. To diagnose cytomegalovirus status from the catalog of TCR beta chain sequences, a statistical classification framework was built. A later analysis assigned V and J genes by comparing TCR nucleotide sequences with IMGT/GENE-DB human TR gene sequences. A later analysis assigned CDR3 sequences and most-parsimonious VDJ recombination scenarios with the TCRdist pipeline. In a later analysis, each TCR beta chain was defined by its CDR3 amino acid sequence together with its V-gene family, and reads lacking a unique V-gene family were excluded. A later analysis removed several hundred highly shared, low-generation-probability nucleotide sequences to deal with suspected cross-contamination and a sequencing artifact. For each public chain, a later analysis derived a clonal expansion index from normalized ranks of inferred template counts within each repertoire. In a later analysis, generation probabilities were computed with a VDJ recombination model fitted to out-of-frame rearrangements, and the resulting probabilities were checked against IGoR. A later analysis scored TCR-TCR, TCR-HLA and TCR-CMV co-occurrence with hypergeometric tests, applying a repertoire-size bias correction to TCR pairs. False discovery rates were estimated in a later analysis by permuting HLA or CMV assignments 20 times. A later analysis grouped co-occurring TCRs with DBSCAN, adding TCRdist sequence similarity when clustering within HLA-allele-positive subsets. Co-occurrence clustering excluded repertoires with fewer than 30,000 or more than 120,000 public chains, plus five with anomalous nucleotide sharing. In its TCRdb copy, this immuneACCESS table keeps in-frame sequences only and misses some clones. Where compared with another copy, unresolved V genes explain less than half of these, and the others have no known cause. For V, J and clone size, that table is used; D and trimming come from the DNA. The sample table holds 90,000 to 120,000 clones, of which less than 85% were seen once. 2% to 3% of the sample lies in the top ten.

The CDR3 starts with the cysteine, ends with the phenylalanine, and has 12 residues. Only CDR3 DNA remains: 36 bases, in frame from the first base. CDR1 and CDR2 (SGHDN, FVKESK) derive from the germline V gene. V sheds 4 bases and J sheds 1 base, leaving 2 bases between their ends. The chain uses TRBV14 and TRBJ2-1, with the D gene call left open. The TCR originated in a man younger than 35 in good health and CMV-seronegative. The sequenced sample was PBMCs. The DNA reads TGTGCCAGCAGCCCGTCCTACAATGAGCAGTTCTTC. Its product reads: CASSPSYNEQFF.